This T cell receptor beta chain is from a study of CD8 T cells in Susac syndrome. When the RNA was reverse transcribed, random hexamers were used with an input of 0.5 to 1 ug. TCRdb re-analysed the immunoSEQ multiplex PCR reads in MiXCR, keeping a single row per CDR3 protein. The sample yields approximately 190,000 distinct CDR3 sequences, roughly 95% seen once. Germline values: CDR1 MGHDK, CDR2 SYGVNS. The CDR3 is 15 residues long. Trimming left V 6 bases short and J 2 bases short, with 14 bases between. This clonotype occurred once. This TCR was recovered from a human donor with Susac syndrome. The chain carries TRBV25-1 and TRBJ1-3, with no clear D. The sample consisted of CD4+ T cells from PBMCs. CDR3 in amino acids: CASRGVGVPGNTIYF. DNA of the CDR3: TGTGCCAGCAGGGGAGTCGGGGTTCCTGGAAACACCATATATTTT.